This T cell receptor beta chain was captured in a study of OX40 agonist ivuxolimab in advanced cancers. Study-wide context: Patients received ivuxolimab, an intravenous treatment, every 2 weeks at 0.01 to 10 mg/kg.

This clone was found once. The antigen is not known. Assay used: immunoSEQ multiplex PCR; TCRdb lists only in-frame clones, some missing. The data hold more than 15,000 clones, with around 82% observed a single time. Study findings and constraints: At doses 0.1 to 3.0 mg/kg, CD4+ and CD8+ clones expanded. Normalized T-cell clonal expansion was also low in some nonresponders. Partial responders at 0.1-3.0 mg/kg had among the lowest clonal expansion.

The receptor was isolated from an adult with an advanced solid tumor such as melanoma, head and neck, liver or kidney cancer. Source: CD4+ or CD8+ T cells sorted from blood, taken in a trial of the OX40 agonist ivuxolimab.

The CDR3 is CAWSVTGGFYEQYF. As DNA, the CDR3 is TGTGCCTGGAGCGTGACAGGGGGATTTTACGAGCAGTACTTC. The chain carries TRBV30 and TRBJ2-5, with 9 positions matching TRBD1. The DNA end lines up better with TRBJ2-7; the J call may be wrong. The CDR3 is 14 residues long. CDR1 and CDR2 (germline): GTSNPN, SVGIG (reference sequence).